The entry below describes one T cell receptor beta chain. The data belong to a study of blood T cell repertoires in COVID-19. For the study at large: PBMCs, B-cell-depleted T cells, or T cells provided the cDNA or gDNA that made up the material.

This CDR3 is 15 amino acids long. The ends were cut back, 3 bases at V and 7 bases at J, with 15 bases in the middle. CDR1 and CDR2 (germline): MNHEY, SMNVEV (reference sequence). Authors' analysis steps: Nucleated cell number was recorded as an estimate derived from reference gene primer amplification. Measured with immunoSEQ multiplex PCR; TCRdb has only the in-frame clones, and not every one. From that table come the V and J calls and clone size; the DNA was used to work out D and trimming. The data hold 90,000 to 150,000 clones, with 85% to 90% observed a single time. The source is a man aged 70-80 years with active or convalescent COVID-19. Sequencing was performed on peripheral blood. The J gene is TRBJ1-4, the V gene TRBV27, with no clear D. In DNA form, the CDR3 reads TGTGCCAGCAGTTTGGCAGGCCCCCTTAGTGAAAAACTGTTTTTT. It is translated as CASSLAGPLSEKLFF. The variable domain in full, completed from reference TRBV27 and TRBJ1-4, reads EAQVTQNPRYLITVTGKKLTVTCSQNMNHEYMSWYRQDPGLGLRQIYYSMNVEVTDKGDVPEGYKVSRKEKRNFPLILESPSPNQTSLYFCASSLAGPLSEKLFFGSGTQLSVL.